Each of the 9 T cell receptor beta chains below was sequenced from the same sample in a study of vaccination and CD4 T cells after COVID-19. Their cognate antigens are unknown. Treatment defined: roughly ten-day PBMC culture with coronavirus spike peptide pools or control peptides (ViraFEST assay). The Oncomine TCR Beta short-read assay sequenced DNA from cultured CD4+ T cells. From the PCR reads, TCRdb called clonotypes with MiXCR, one entry per CDR3 protein. The sample gives roughly 22,000 distinct CDR3 sequences, approximately 32% of which show up once; 12% is in the top ten. Sequenced sample: cultured CD4+ T cells from blood. Source of these receptors: a human donor with COVID-19.

The chain recombines TRBV9 with TRBJ2-7; D ambiguous. Trimming took 4 bases from V and 6 from J, leaving 17 bases between them. Per germline, CDR1 SGDLS and CDR2 YYNGEE. The CDR3 extends over 14 amino acids. CDR3 in amino acids: CASSPRVVQGEQYF. CDR3 coding DNA: TGTGCCAGCAGCCCCCGCGTGGTCCAAGGCGAGCAGTACTTC.

This clonotype was seen more than once but under ten times. J is TRBJ1-6 and V is TRBV2; possible D gene TRBD1, 5 bases. The CDR3 extends over 13 amino acids. CDR1 SNHLY and CDR2 FYNNEI come from the germline V gene. V lost 7 bases and J lost 8, with 12 bases in between. As DNA, the CDR3 is TGTGCCAGCAATGCAGGGTCGCATTCACCCCTCCACTTT. Translated, it gives CASNAGSHSPLHF.

This clonotype has only a few counts. This chain uses TRBV25-1 with TRBJ2-2, with D unresolved. The germline V and J ends were trimmed by 6 bases and 2 bases, with 7 bases remaining between them. Germline loops: CDR1 MGHDK, CDR2 SYGVNS. The CDR3 has 13 amino acids. The CDR3 DNA reads as TGTGCCAGCAGCCTCCCTAACACCGGGGAGCTGTTTTTT. It specifies CASSLPNTGELFF.

The chain joins TRBV7-2 to TRBJ1-3, with D hard to call. The V end was cut by 2 bases, the J end by 1 base, with 12 bases between. Germline V lookup: CDR1 SGHTA, CDR2 FQGNSA. This CDR3 contains 16 residues. Written as DNA, the CDR3 is TGTGCCAGCAGCTTATTCTCTTGGGGATCTGGAAACACCATATATTTT. It specifies CASSLFSWGSGNTIYF.

This clonotype was recorded a few times. The J gene is TRBJ1-2, the V gene TRBV30; 7 nucleotides match TRBD1. CDR1 and CDR2 from the germline V gene are GTSNPN and SVGIG (reference sequence). J was trimmed by 7 bases and V by 1 base; bases with no gene match: 9. The CDR3 covers 14 residues. CDR3 sequence reads: CAWSAEDRIGGYTF. As DNA, the CDR3 is TGTGCCTGGAGTGCTGAGGACAGGATTGGTGGCTACACCTTC.

The chain is built from TRBV2 and TRBJ1-5; possible D gene TRBD1, 5 bases. Trimming cost V 8 bases and J 4 bases, with 15 bases left between them. The CDR3 contains 14 residues. The germline gives CDR1 SNHLY, CDR2 FYNNEI. The CDR3 nucleotides are TGTGCCAGCCAGAGGGGCGAGGGGAATCAGCCCCAGCATTTT. It specifies CASQRGEGNQPQHF.

V usage is TRBV5-4 and J usage is TRBJ2-3, with D unclear. Trimming removed 1 base at V and 1 base at J, with 4 bases between. The CDR3 is made up of 13 amino acids. CDR1 is SGHNT, CDR2 YYREEE, per germline (reference sequence). In DNA form, the CDR3 reads TGTGCCAGCAGCTTGCCCGGCACAGATACGCAGTATTTT. Protein: CASSLPGTDTQYF.

This clonotype was detected a few times. This chain links TRBV7-2 with TRBJ1-1, with D tentatively TRBD1 (6 bases). CDR3 length equals 15 residues. Germline assignment: CDR1 SGHTA and CDR2 FQGNSA. V shed 5 bases and J shed 1 base, with 14 bases lying between them. The CDR3: CASSPQGLRNTEAFF. The CDR3 nucleotides are TGTGCCAGCAGCCCACAGGGACTTAGGAACACTGAAGCTTTCTTT. Filled out from reference TRBV7-2 and TRBJ1-1, the complete variable domain reads GAGVSQSPSNKVTEKGKDVELRCDPISGHTALYWYRQSLGQGLEFLIYFQGNSAPDKSGLPSDRFSAERTGGSVSTLTIQRTQQEDSAVYLCASSPQGLRNTEAFFGQGTRLTVV.

CDR3 protein: CASSLVGGVGSEQFF. CDR3 coding DNA: TGTGCCAGCAGCTTAGTAGGTGGAGTAGGATCTGAGCAGTTCTTC. The V call is TRBV7-6, the J call TRBJ2-1, with unresolved D. Deletions cut 1 base from V and 9 bases from J, with 16 bases between. The germline V gene has CDR1 SGHVS and CDR2 FNYEAQ. This CDR3 has 15 residues.